One sample yielded the 5 T cell receptor beta chains listed below, sequenced in a study of T cell changes during pregnancy in multiple sclerosis. Produced via immunoSEQ multiplex PCR; TCRdb's table is partial and in-frame only. The data hold 84,000 or so clones, with about 94% observed a single time. Here the sequenced sample was peripheral blood, taken in the third trimester of pregnancy. These receptors all come from a female donor with multiple sclerosis, enrolled in a pregnancy study.

CDR3 protein: CASSWTGYTDTQYF. Here the CDR3 DNA reads TGTGCCAGCAGCTGGACAGGCTACACAGATACGCAGTATTTT. The chain carries TRBV2 and TRBJ2-3; 7 positions match TRBD1. V trimming: 6 bases; J trimming: 2 bases; junction bases outside the gene matches: 5. Germline CDR1 SNHLY, CDR2 FYNNEI. The CDR3 runs 14 residues.

V usage is TRBV6-1 and J usage is TRBJ1-2; 8 bases are shared with TRBD1. This CDR3 has 15 residues. V lost 1 base and J lost 2; bases outside the gene matches: 3. The germline gives CDR1 MNHNS, CDR2 SASEGT. The CDR3 DNA is TGTGCCAGCAGTGAAGACCGGACAGGGAACTATGGCTACACCTTC. Protein product: CASSEDRTGNYGYTF.

The chain is built from TRBV6-5 and TRBJ1-2; tentative D call: TRBD1 (6 bases). The germline gives CDR1 MNHEY, CDR2 SVGAGI. The CDR3 has 13 amino acids. V was trimmed by 5 bases and J by 1 base, leaving 8 bases between them. The DNA of the CDR3 is TGTGCCAGCAGTCCGGACAGTAACTATGGCTACACCTTC. It encodes CASSPDSNYGYTF.

The chain links TRBV6-5 to TRBJ2-2, with TRBD1 matching 7 bases. The V gene end was trimmed by 7 bases and the J gene end by 6 bases; junction bases not matched to a gene: 5. From germline, CDR1 is MNHEY and CDR2 SVGAGI. The CDR3 totals 13 residues. In DNA form, the CDR3 reads TGTGCCAGCATAGGGGGCTTGGCCGGGGAGCTGTTTTTT. Protein sequence: CASIGGLAGELFF.

The rearrangement joins TRBV18 to TRBJ2-2; 10 bases fit TRBD1. J lost 4 bases, V lost 3 bases, and 11 bases had no gene match. CDR1 and CDR2 (germline): KGHSH, LQKENI. This CDR3 contains 18 residues. The CDR3 here is CASSPDRGRPPTTGELFF. CDR3 nucleotides: TGTGCCAGCTCACCCGACAGGGGGCGCCCCCCGACCACCGGGGAGCTGTTTTTT.